One T cell receptor (beta chain) is described in this entry. In this sample, this clonotype turned up a few times. What this receptor recognizes is not known. Base qualities are missing; no much larger clone stands one base away. The protocol used for the library was RACE. Instrument on record: NextSeq 500. Library preparation attached unique molecular identifiers to individual cDNA molecules for quantitative, reproducible TCR counting. For every blood RNA sample, sequencing covered both the TCR alpha and TCR beta chains. The authors processed their data as follows. The median number of TCRs per sample was some 100,000, ranging from about 20,000 to 690,600. The Decombinator software suite was used to annotate the V, J and CDR3 of the TCR reads. For PS versus PT1 abundance plots, all samples were subsampled to the same number of TCRs (28,000). Expanded TCRs were defined as absent before sensitization and observed at least eight times at the 2-week time point. The raw public data were reprocessed by TCRdb itself: fastp quality trimming at Q25, MiXCR clonotype calling, in-frame beta chains only. Each record represents a unique CDR3 protein, reported with the most common genes and DNA among its rows. For this entry, the V and J calls and clone size follow TCRdb and not the study's own pipeline. For this sample the table gives 80,000 or so distinct CDR3 sequences, of which about 10% were detected only once. About 4.2% of the sample is in the top ten clones.

As encoded in the germline V gene, CDR1 is LGHNA while CDR2 is YSLEER. Including the terminal cysteine and phenylalanine, the CDR3 comprises 13 residues. The sequence is cut down to CDR3 DNA, 39 bases in frame from base 1. Trimming costs V 2 bases and J 9 bases, and their ends lie 11 bases apart. This entry belongs to a study of human T cells and chemical hapten exposure (dated by TCRdb to the early 2020s). Turning to the overall study: For sensitization, 2% DPC in acetone was applied to a roughly 2 cm by roughly 2 cm area of upper inner arm skin. Weekly therapeutic DPC doses were additionally applied to the scalp of patients throughout the roughly 26-week study period. Patch tests used Finn chambers with 0.01% DPC on the upper back, scored after 6 days by International Contact Dermatitis Research Group standards. Alopecia areata with under or over 50% scalp involvement, alopecia totalis and alopecia universalis were represented in the patient cohort, which was mostly female. Libraries were combined into a pool for sequencing, and differences in TCR yield between samples came mainly from small differences in library volumes within the pool. This study followed changes in the peripheral blood TCR repertoire in vivo during primary and secondary sensitization of alopecia patients to the hapten diphenylcyclopropenone (DPC). Patient blood was sampled pre-sensitization (week 0) and at 2, 6 and about 24 weeks after DPC sensitization. Some 29 alopecia patients gave blood for TCR sequencing at one to four time points (pre-sensitization, 2, 6 and 24 weeks). The paper's findings and limits, for the study overall: The number of TCRs above 1 in 1000 frequency did not change with DPC sensitization; there was no evidence of global repertoire structure alterations. Because all patients had alopecia, a presumed autoimmune disease, the immune response of the patients might differ from that of healthy individuals. Repeated subsampling changed both the strength of the expansion versus patch-test correlation and the threshold at which that correlation became significant. Patch test score was positively correlated with the number of PT1 expanded TCRs, with significance at thresholds 8, 16 and 32 but not at 4. Expanded TCRs formed significantly more large CDR3 similarity clusters than pre-sensitization or healthy control sets, consistent with antigen-driven responses.

Reading the label with the study, this specimen's time point is: patch test 1, 2 weeks after DPC sensitization. The treatment or condition tag for this specimen amounts to: therapeutic diphenylcyclopropenone sensitization with weekly scalp DPC. Blood at each patch-test visit was drawn before the patch test was applied. To be eligible, patients had to be aged 18 to 70, diagnosed with alopecia and judged suitable for DPC therapy, while pregnant patients were excluded. Unfractionated whole blood was collected in Tempus Blood RNA tubes, and total RNA was extracted from that blood. The sequence links TRBV4-3 to TRBJ1-5, with no confidently assigned D gene. Sequencing used whole blood, obtained in connection with sensitization to the hapten diphenylcyclopropenone (DPC). The TCR was taken from a woman in her 50s with alopecia areata. Some clones in this sample may be carry-over from other donors' samples. The sequenced DNA: TGCGCCAGCAGCCAATCACCGGGCACGCCCCAGCATTTT. Its amino acids are CASSQSPGTPQHF.